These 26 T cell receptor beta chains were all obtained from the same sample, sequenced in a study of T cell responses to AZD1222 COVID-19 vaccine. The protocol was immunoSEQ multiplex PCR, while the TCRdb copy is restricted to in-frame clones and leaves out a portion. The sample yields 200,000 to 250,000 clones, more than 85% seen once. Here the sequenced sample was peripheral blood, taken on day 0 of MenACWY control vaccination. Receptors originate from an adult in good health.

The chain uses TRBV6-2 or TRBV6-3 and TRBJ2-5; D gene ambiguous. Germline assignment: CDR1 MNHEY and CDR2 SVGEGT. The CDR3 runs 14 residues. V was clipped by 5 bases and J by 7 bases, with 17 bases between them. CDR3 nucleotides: TGTGCCAGCAGTCGACCCCTGACTCGAGGGACCCAGTACTTC. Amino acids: CASSRPLTRGTQYF.

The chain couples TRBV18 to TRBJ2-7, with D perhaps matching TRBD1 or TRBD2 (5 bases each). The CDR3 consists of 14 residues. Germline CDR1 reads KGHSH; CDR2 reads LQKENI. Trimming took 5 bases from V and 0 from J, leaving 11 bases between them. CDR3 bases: TGTGCCAGCTCATCCGGGGCTCGCTCCTACGAGCAGTACTTC. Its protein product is CASSSGARSYEQYF.

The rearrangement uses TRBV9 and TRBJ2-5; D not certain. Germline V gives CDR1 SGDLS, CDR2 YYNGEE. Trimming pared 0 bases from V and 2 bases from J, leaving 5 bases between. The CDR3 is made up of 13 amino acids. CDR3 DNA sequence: TGTGCCAGCAGCGTAGCCTCGCAAGAGACCCAGTACTTC. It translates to CASSVASQETQYF.

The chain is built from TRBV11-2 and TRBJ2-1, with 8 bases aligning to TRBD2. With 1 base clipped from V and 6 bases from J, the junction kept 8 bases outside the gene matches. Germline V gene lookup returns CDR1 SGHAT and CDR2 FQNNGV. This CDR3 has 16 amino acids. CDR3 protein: CASSLVRAGGRNEQFF. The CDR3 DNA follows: TGTGCCAGCAGCTTAGTCCGGGCGGGGGGCCGCAATGAGCAGTTCTTC.

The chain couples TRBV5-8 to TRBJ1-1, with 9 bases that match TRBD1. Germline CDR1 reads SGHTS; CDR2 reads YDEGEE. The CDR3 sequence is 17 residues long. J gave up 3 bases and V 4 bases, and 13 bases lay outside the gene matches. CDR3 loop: CASSLPTGGKGDTEAFF. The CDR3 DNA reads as TGTGCCAGCAGCCTACCAACAGGGGGCAAAGGGGACACTGAAGCTTTCTTT.

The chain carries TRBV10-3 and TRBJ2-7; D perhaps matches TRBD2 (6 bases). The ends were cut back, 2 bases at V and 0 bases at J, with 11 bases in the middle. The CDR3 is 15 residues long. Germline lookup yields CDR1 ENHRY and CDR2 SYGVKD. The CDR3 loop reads CAISEGGTPSYEQYF. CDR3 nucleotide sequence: TGTGCCATCAGTGAGGGGGGGACGCCCTCCTACGAGCAGTACTTC.

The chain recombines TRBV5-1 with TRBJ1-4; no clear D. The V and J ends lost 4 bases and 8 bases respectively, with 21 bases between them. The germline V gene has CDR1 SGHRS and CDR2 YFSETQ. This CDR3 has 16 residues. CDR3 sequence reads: CASSRGPEGGREKLFF. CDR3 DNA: TGCGCCAGCAGCCGAGGGCCGGAGGGAGGAAGGGAAAAACTGTTTTTT.

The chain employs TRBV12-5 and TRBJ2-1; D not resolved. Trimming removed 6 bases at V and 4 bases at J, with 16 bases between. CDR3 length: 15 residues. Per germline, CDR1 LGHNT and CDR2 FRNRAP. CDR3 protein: CASGSLKGRYNEQFF. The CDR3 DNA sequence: TGTGCTAGTGGGAGCCTGAAGGGCCGGTACAATGAGCAGTTCTTC.

The CDR3 DNA is TGTGCCACCACCCTTCTACAGGGGGAGGGCGGAGCTTTCTTT. Amino acid sequence: CATTLLQGEGGAFF. The rearrangement links TRBV15 to TRBJ1-1; TRBD1 aligns across 8 bases. The CDR3 covers 14 residues. J lost 10 bases, V lost 7 bases, and 14 bases had no gene match. Germline lookup yields CDR1 LNHNV and CDR2 YYDKDF (reference sequence).

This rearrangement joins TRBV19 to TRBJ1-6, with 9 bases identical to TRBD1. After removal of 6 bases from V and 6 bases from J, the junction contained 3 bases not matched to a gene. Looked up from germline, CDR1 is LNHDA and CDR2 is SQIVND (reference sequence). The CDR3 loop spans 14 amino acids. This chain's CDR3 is CASSRDRANSPLHF. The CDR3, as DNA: TGTGCCAGTAGCCGGGACAGGGCTAATTCACCCCTCCACTTT. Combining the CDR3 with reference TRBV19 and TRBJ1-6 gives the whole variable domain DGGITQSPKYLFRKEGQNVTLSCEQNLNHDAMYWYRQDPGQGLRLIYYSQIVNDFQKGDIAEGYSVSREKKESFPLTVTSAQKNPTAFYLCASSRDRANSPLHFGNGTRLTVT.

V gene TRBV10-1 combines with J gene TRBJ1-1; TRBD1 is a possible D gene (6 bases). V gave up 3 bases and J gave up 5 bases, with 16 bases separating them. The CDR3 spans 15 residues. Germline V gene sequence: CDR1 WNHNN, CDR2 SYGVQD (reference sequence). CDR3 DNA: TGCGCCAGCAGTGACAGGGGTTGGTCGGGGACTGAAGCTTTCTTT. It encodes CASSDRGWSGTEAFF.

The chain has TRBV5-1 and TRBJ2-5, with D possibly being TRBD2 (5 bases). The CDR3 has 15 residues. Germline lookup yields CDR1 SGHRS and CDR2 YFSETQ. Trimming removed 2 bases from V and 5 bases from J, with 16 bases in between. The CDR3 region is CASSFGGSGGETQYF. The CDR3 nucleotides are TGCGCCAGCAGCTTTGGTGGGAGCGGCGGGGAGACCCAGTACTTC.

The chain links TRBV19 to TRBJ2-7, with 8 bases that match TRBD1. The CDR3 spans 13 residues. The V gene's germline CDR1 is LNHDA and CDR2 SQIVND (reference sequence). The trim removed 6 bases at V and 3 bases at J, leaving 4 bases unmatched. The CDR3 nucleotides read TGTGCCAGTAGCACCACAGGGGGCTACGAGCAGTACTTC. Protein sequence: CASSTTGGYEQYF.

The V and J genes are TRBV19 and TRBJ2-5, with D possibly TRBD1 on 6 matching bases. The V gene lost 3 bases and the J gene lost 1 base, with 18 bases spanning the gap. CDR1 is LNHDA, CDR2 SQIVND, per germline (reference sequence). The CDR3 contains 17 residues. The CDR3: CASSIMWSDSPQETQYF. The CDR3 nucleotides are TGTGCCAGTAGTATCATGTGGTCGGACAGCCCCCAAGAGACCCAGTACTTC.

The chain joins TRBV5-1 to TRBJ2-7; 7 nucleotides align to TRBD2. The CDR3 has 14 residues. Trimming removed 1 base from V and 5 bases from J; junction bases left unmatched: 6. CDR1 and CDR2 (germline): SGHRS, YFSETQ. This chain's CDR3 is CASSLYQGGNEQYF. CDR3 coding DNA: TGCGCCAGCAGCTTGTACCAGGGAGGGAACGAGCAGTACTTC.

CDR3 sequence: CASSHGTQETQYF. As DNA, the CDR3 is TGTGCCAGCAGTCATGGGACCCAAGAGACCCAGTACTTC. The chain has TRBV5-8 and TRBJ2-5, with D perhaps given as TRBD1 or TRBD2 (5 bases each). V gave up 5 bases and J gave up 1 base, with 9 bases separating them. This CDR3 is 13 amino acids long. Germline V gives CDR1 SGHTS, CDR2 YDEGEE.

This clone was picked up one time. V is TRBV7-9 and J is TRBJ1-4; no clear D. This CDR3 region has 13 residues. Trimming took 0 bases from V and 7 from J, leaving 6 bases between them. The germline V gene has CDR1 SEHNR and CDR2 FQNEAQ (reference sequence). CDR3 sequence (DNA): TGTGCCAGCAGCTTAGCCGGGAGTGAAAAACTGTTTTTT. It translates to CASSLAGSEKLFF.

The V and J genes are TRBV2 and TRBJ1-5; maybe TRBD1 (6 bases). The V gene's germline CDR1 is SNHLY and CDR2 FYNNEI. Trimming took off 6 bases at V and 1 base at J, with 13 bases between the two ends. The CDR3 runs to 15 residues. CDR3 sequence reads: CASSAGAGSNQPQHF. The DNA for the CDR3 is TGTGCCAGCAGCGCAGGGGCGGGGAGCAATCAGCCCCAGCATTTT.

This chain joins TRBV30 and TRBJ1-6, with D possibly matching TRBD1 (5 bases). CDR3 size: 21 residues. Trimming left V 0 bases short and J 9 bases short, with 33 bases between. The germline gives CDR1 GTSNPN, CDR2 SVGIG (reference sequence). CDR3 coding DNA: TGTGCCTGGAGTGTACATGGGTTGGCCGGGGGTTTAGCCTCCTTCGGTTCACCCCTCCACTTT. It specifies CAWSVHGLAGGLASFGSPLHF.

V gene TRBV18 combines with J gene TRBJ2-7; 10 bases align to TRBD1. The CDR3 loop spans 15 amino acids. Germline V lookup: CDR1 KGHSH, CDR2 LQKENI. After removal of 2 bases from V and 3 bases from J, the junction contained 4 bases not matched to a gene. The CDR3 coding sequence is TGTGCCAGCTCACCAACAGGGGACAGGGGCTACGAGCAGTACTTC. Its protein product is CASSPTGDRGYEQYF.

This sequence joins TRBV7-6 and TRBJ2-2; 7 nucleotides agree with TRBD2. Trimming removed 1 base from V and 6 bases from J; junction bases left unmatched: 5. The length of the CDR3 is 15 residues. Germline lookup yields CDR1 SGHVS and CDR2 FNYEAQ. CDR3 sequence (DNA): TGTGCCAGCAGCTTAGTGGGAGGGAAGGCCGGGGAGCTGTTTTTT. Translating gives CASSLVGGKAGELFF.

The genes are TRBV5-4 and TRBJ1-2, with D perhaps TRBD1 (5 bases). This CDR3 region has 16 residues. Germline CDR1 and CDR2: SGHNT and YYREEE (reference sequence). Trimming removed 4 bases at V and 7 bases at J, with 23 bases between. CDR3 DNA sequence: TGTGCCAGCAGCGAACAAGCTCCGGGGCGCGGAGTTGGCTACACCTTC. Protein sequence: CASSEQAPGRGVGYTF.

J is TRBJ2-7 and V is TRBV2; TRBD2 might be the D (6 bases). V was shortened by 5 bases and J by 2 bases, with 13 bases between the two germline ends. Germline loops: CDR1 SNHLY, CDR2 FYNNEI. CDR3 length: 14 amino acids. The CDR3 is CASSRGGAAYEQYF. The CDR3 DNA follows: TGTGCCAGCAGTCGAGGAGGGGCCGCCTACGAGCAGTACTTC.

As DNA, the CDR3 is TGCGCCAGCAGTGACTCGACAGGGACCTACGAGCAGTACTTC. It codes for CASSDSTGTYEQYF. This chain joins TRBV10-2 and TRBJ2-7, with 7 bases that match TRBD1. This CDR3 contains 14 residues. The V gene's germline CDR1 is WSHSY and CDR2 SAAADI. Germline trimming cut 3 bases from V and 2 bases from J; bases unmatched to any gene: 4.

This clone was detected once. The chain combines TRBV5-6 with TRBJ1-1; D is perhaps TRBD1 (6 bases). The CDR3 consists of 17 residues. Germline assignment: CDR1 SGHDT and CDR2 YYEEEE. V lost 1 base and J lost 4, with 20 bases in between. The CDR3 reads CASSLLGTRGLSTEAFF. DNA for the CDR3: TGTGCCAGCAGCTTGTTGGGGACCAGGGGTTTGAGCACTGAAGCTTTCTTT. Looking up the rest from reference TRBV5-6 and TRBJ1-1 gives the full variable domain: DAGVTQSPTHLIKTRGQQVTLRCSPKSGHDTVSWYQQALGQGPQFIFQYYEEEERQRGNFPDRFSGHQFPNYSSELNVNALLLGDSALYLCASSLLGTRGLSTEAFFGQGTRLTVV.

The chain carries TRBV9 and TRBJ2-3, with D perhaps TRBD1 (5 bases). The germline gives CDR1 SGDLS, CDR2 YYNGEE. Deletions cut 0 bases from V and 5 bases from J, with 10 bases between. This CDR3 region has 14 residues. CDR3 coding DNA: TGTGCCAGCAGCGTAGAAGGGGTCCTAGATACGCAGTATTTT. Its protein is CASSVEGVLDTQYF.